A selection of T cell receptor beta chains follows, all from one sample in a study of T cells in Graves' hyperthyroidism and ophthalmopathy. Using its own MiXCR run on the multiplex PCR reads, TCRdb lists one record per CDR3 protein. The table includes about 600,000 distinct CDR3 sequences, approximately 15% detected once. The sequencing sample was made of blood. Receptors were obtained from a woman aged 18-35 years with Graves' ophthalmopathy. Each CDR3 is given with its conserved first and last residue. D genes are given only for firm matches. Clone size is shown for a subset of rows, as once, few, many or a class of expanded clone.

J gene,CDR3 length,V gene,clone size,D gene,CDR3 protein,CDR3 DNA
TRBJ1-6,16,TRBV6-5,few,NA,CASSYSDGAYNSPLHF,TGTGCCAGCAGTTACTCGGACGGGGCCTATAATTCACCCCTCCACTTT
TRBJ1-1,16,TRBV19,many,NA,CASSIGQGVINTEAFF,TGTGCCAGTAGTATCGGGCAGGGCGTAATCAACACTGAAGCTTTCTTT
TRBJ2-7,14,TRBV27,many,TRBD1,CASTLTGGPYEQYF,TGTGCCAGCACCCTGACAGGGGGCCCCTACGAGCAGTACTTC
TRBJ2-2,18,TRBV7-2,many,TRBD2,CASSSPGGGGGNTGELFF,TGTGCCAGCAGCTCACCCGGGGGGGGCGGGGGGAACACCGGGGAGCTGTTTTTT
TRBJ1-1,16,TRBV7-8,many,TRBD1,CASSLASSGGGTEAFF,TGTGCCAGCAGCTTAGCTTCGTCAGGGGGTGGGACTGAAGCTTTCTTT
TRBJ1-5,18,TRBV5-5,NA,TRBD1,CASSLTWTGIYSNQPQHF,TGTGCCAGCAGCTTGACTTGGACAGGAATATATAGCAATCAGCCCCAGCATTTT
TRBJ2-7,13,TRBV6-1,many,NA,CASSDPSTYEQYF,TGTGCCAGCAGTGACCCTAGTACCTACGAGCAGTACTTC
TRBJ2-3,16,TRBV18,many,TRBD2,CASSPGTSGSADTQYF,TGTGCCAGCTCACCGGGGACTAGCGGGAGTGCTGATACGCAGTATTTT
TRBJ1-1,16,TRBV12-3/TRBV12-4,NA,TRBD1,CASSFPPGQGETEAFF,TGTGCCAGCAGTTTTCCCCCGGGACAGGGGGAAACTGAAGCTTTCTTT
TRBJ1-1,20,TRBV10-3,many,NA,CAISESVGSPRVRVNTEAFF,TGTGCCATCAGTGAAAGTGTGGGCTCCCCGCGAGTACGGGTGAACACTGAAGCTTTCTTT
TRBJ2-5,17,TRBV12-3/TRBV12-4,NA,TRBD2,CASSLRVLAGTEETQYF,TGTGCCAGCAGTTTAAGAGTACTAGCGGGAACTGAAGAGACCCAGTACTTC
TRBJ2-7,18,TRBV27,many,NA,CASSLWGAGLTAPYEQYF,TGTGCCAGCAGTTTATGGGGCGCAGGACTGACAGCGCCCTACGAGCAGTACTTC
TRBJ2-5,13,TRBV27,NA,TRBD1,CASSLWPTGVKYF,TGTGCCAGCAGTTTATGGCCTACAGGGGTTAAGTACTTC
TRBJ2-3,15,TRBV6-1,many,TRBD2,CASSGGRPNTDTQYF,TGTGCCAGCTCGGGAGGGAGACCCAACACAGATACGCAGTATTTT
TRBJ2-5,17,TRBV2,many,TRBD2,CASSEAFSGGIGETQYF,TGTGCCAGCAGTGAAGCCTTTAGCGGGGGTATTGGAGAGACCCAGTACTTC
TRBJ1-1,15,TRBV3-1,many,TRBD1,CASSQVRRTGGEAFF,TGTGCCAGCAGCCAAGTAAGGAGGACAGGGGGTGAAGCTTTCTTT
TRBJ2-7,14,TRBV5-1,few,TRBD1,CVSSSGQGAYEQYF,TGCGTCAGCAGCTCAGGACAGGGGGCCTACGAGCAGTACTTC
TRBJ1-5,15,TRBV18,NA,NA,CASSPRGSTGQPQHF,TGTGCCAGCTCACCACGTGGCAGCACGGGGCAGCCCCAGCATTTT
TRBJ2-2,14,TRBV5-5,many,NA,CASSLVWNTGELFF,TGTGCCAGCAGCTTGGTTTGGAACACCGGGGAGCTGTTTTTT
TRBJ1-1,14,TRBV7-9,few,NA,CASTKQGGNTEAFF,TGTGCCAGCACCAAACAAGGCGGGAACACTGAAGCTTTCTTT
TRBJ2-7,12,TRBV29-1,many,TRBD1,CSAWDSDYEQYF,TGCAGCGCCTGGGACAGTGACTACGAGCAGTACTTC
TRBJ2-3,19,TRBV12-3/TRBV12-4,once,TRBD2,CASSSRRAGGTTETGTQYF,TGTGCCAGCAGTTCCCGTCGAGCGGGAGGGACCACTGAAACAGGTACGCAGTATTTT
TRBJ1-1,15,TRBV13,NA,NA,CASSYQTDKNTEAFF,TGTGCCAGCAGCTACCAGACAGACAAGAACACTGAAGCTTTCTTT
TRBJ2-1,14,TRBV2,many,TRBD2,CATLTSGSYNEQFF,TGTGCCACCCTTACTAGCGGCAGCTACAATGAGCAGTTCTTC
TRBJ1-5,13,TRBV2,many,NA,CASSPQNNQPQHF,TGTGCCAGCAGTCCGCAGAACAATCAGCCCCAGCATTTT
TRBJ2-5,16,TRBV7-2,many,TRBD2,CASSFWASGGRATQYF,TGTGCCAGCAGCTTTTGGGCTAGCGGAGGCCGGGCGACCCAGTACTTC
TRBJ1-2,15,TRBV28,NA,NA,CASSLFPERGSAVTF,TGTGCCAGCAGTTTATTTCCCGAGAGAGGGAGTGCTGTCACCTTC
TRBJ2-7,15,TRBV11-3,NA,NA,CASSFLLPGVYEQYF,TGTGCCAGCAGTTTTCTTCTTCCAGGAGTCTACGAGCAGTACTTC
TRBJ2-3,13,TRBV5-6,many,NA,CASSLVSADTQYF,TGTGCCAGCAGCTTGGTGTCCGCAGATACGCAGTATTTT
TRBJ2-1,16,TRBV12-3/TRBV12-4,many,TRBD2,CASSPVRASGDNEQFF,TGTGCCAGCAGTCCGGTTCGTGCTAGCGGCGACAATGAGCAGTTCTTC
TRBJ2-1,15,TRBV20-1,NA,TRBD2,CSARIAGSSYNEQFF,TGCAGTGCTAGGATAGCGGGAAGCTCCTACAATGAGCAGTTCTTC
TRBJ2-1,17,TRBV10-2,NA,NA,CASSESRAASFYNEQFF,TGCGCCAGCAGTGAGTCGAGGGCGGCCTCCTTCTACAATGAGCAGTTCTTC
TRBJ2-1,15,TRBV24-1,many,TRBD2,CATSDSGKPVNEQFF,TGTGCCACCAGTGATAGCGGGAAGCCTGTCAATGAGCAGTTCTTC
TRBJ2-1,12,TRBV9,many,NA,CASSGEFDEQFF,TGTGCCAGCAGCGGCGAGTTCGATGAGCAGTTCTTC
TRBJ2-1,16,TRBV6-2/TRBV6-3,many,TRBD1,CASSTRTGRTYNEQFF,TGTGCCAGCAGTACCCGGACAGGGCGTACCTACAATGAGCAGTTCTTC
TRBJ1-2,9,TRBV30,many,NA,CSIRPGYTF,TGTTCGATTCGCCCTGGCTACACCTTC
TRBJ1-2,14,TRBV11-3,many,NA,CASSLIQGSYGYTF,TGTGCCAGCAGCTTGATACAGGGATCCTATGGCTACACCTTC
TRBJ2-7,13,TRBV6-1,many,NA,CASSEREPYEQYF,TGTGCCAGCAGTGAACGGGAGCCCTACGAGCAGTACTTC
TRBJ2-3,14,TRBV19,NA,NA,CASRTLLDTDTQYF,TGTGCCAGTAGGACCCTCTTGGACACAGATACGCAGTATTTT
TRBJ2-7,15,TRBV5-1,many,NA,CASSEIAPSSYEQYF,TGCGCCAGCAGCGAAATAGCGCCGAGCTCCTACGAGCAGTACTTC
TRBJ1-5,16,TRBV6-1,many,NA,CASSNPGSYSNQPQHF,TGTGCCAGCAGTAACCCGGGGAGTTATAGCAATCAGCCCCAGCATTTT
TRBJ1-2,14,TRBV9,few,NA,CASSVAETADGYTF,TGTGCCAGCAGCGTAGCGGAGACCGCGGATGGCTACACCTTC
TRBJ1-2,13,TRBV28,NA,NA,CASTDTGSYGYTF,TGTGCCAGTACGGACACAGGGTCCTATGGCTACACCTTC
TRBJ2-7,16,TRBV5-5,NA,NA,CASSLEVASDYYEQYF,TGTGCCAGCAGCTTGGAGGTGGCTAGCGACTACTACGAGCAGTACTTC